These 17 T cell receptor beta chains originate from one sample sequenced in a study of identical twins. TCRdb itself ran the 5' RACE reads through MiXCR, one entry per CDR3 protein. The repertoire holds about 220,000 distinct CDR3 sequences, with 6.5% to 8.5% as singletons. This same sample was also taken into another study, of yellow fever vaccine responses in identical twins.

The sample comprised memory (CD45RO+) T cells sorted from blood. The source of these receptors is a woman between 18 and 29 years old in good health.

This clonotype was seen a handful of times. V is TRBV7-2 and J is TRBJ1-2, with TRBD1 matching 9 bases. This CDR3 is built from 16 residues. The germline gives CDR1 SGHTA, CDR2 FQGNSA. Trimming cost V 5 bases and J 4 bases; bases outside gene matches: 11. The CDR3 here is CASSPQTGGGGYGYTF. In DNA, the CDR3 is TGTGCCAGCAGCCCCCAGACAGGGGGAGGGGGCTATGGCTACACCTTC.

The gene calls are TRBV20-1 and TRBJ2-3; a possible D gene is TRBD2 (7 bases). Germline-derived CDR1 and CDR2 are DFQATT and SNEGSKA (reference sequence). The V and J ends lost 3 bases and 3 bases respectively, with 10 bases between them. This CDR3 spans 13 amino acids. CDR3 coding DNA: TGCAGTGCTAGTCGGGGGGCGACAGATACGCAGTATTTT. Its protein is CSASRGATDTQYF.

This clonotype was detected only a few times. The V gene is TRBV14, the J gene TRBJ2-1; 9 bases map to TRBD2. Per the germline V gene, CDR1 is SGHDN and CDR2 is FVKESK. V gave up 4 bases and J gave up 9 bases; unmatched junction bases: 4. This CDR3 has 13 residues. The CDR3 DNA reads TGTGCCAGCAGCCCCCTAGCGGGAAGTGAGCAGTTCTTC. This sequence encodes CASSPLAGSEQFF.

The table lists this clonotype with a few counts. The V and J genes are TRBV24-1 and TRBJ2-1, with D hard to call. The germline CDR1 and CDR2 sequences are KGHDR and SFDVKD. With 2 bases removed from V and 0 bases from J, the gap between germline ends came to 10 bases. This CDR3 is 16 amino acids long. For the CDR3, the DNA is TGTGCCACCAGTGATTCATCCCCTGACTCCTACAATGAGCAGTTCTTC. This gives the protein CATSDSSPDSYNEQFF.

This clonotype was recorded many times. The genes are TRBV7-2 and TRBJ2-7; TRBD2 matches at 10 bases. The CDR3 loop spans 14 amino acids. The V and J ends lost 6 bases and 10 bases, in that order; junction bases with no gene match: 12. Germline assignment: CDR1 SGHTA and CDR2 FQGNSA. CDR3 region: CASRSGTSVSSQYF. The CDR3, as DNA: TGTGCCAGCAGGTCCGGGACTAGCGTGTCGAGCCAGTACTTC.

This clonotype has ten or more counts. The chain combines TRBV27 with TRBJ1-2; possibly TRBD1 for D (5 bases). In germline, CDR1 is MNHEY, CDR2 SMNVEV (reference sequence). This CDR3 region has 12 residues. V was clipped by 1 base and J by 8 bases, with 8 bases between them. The CDR3 DNA reads as TGTGCCAGCAGTTTATACGGGGGAGGCTACACCTTC. Encoded protein: CASSLYGGGYTF.

This clonotype came up many times. This chain joins TRBV6-5 and TRBJ2-3; perhaps TRBD2 as D (6 bases). Trimming took off 2 bases at V and 0 bases at J, with 12 bases between the two ends. Germline V CDR1 and CDR2: MNHEY, SVGAGI. The CDR3 is made up of 16 amino acids. CDR3 bases: TGTGCCAGCAGTTACCGACCGGGGACTAGCACAGATACGCAGTATTTT. Protein product: CASSYRPGTSTDTQYF.

This clonotype was observed a handful of times. The V and J genes are TRBV20-1 and TRBJ2-2; TRBD2 agrees at 9 bases. CDR3 size: 16 residues. The V gene's germline CDR1 is DFQATT and CDR2 SNEGSKA (reference sequence). V trimming: 0 bases; J trimming: 7 bases; junction bases outside the gene matches: 9. CDR3 sequence reads: CSARDDRLAGIGELFF. The CDR3 bases are TGCAGTGCTAGAGATGATCGGCTAGCGGGGATCGGGGAGCTGTTTTTT.

This chain joins TRBV7-3 and TRBJ2-1, with D uncertain. Germline assignment: CDR1 SGHTA and CDR2 FQGTGA. The CDR3 consists of 13 residues. V was clipped by 0 bases and J by 6 bases, with 6 bases between them. The CDR3 is CASSLTAINEQFF. CDR3 in DNA: TGTGCCAGCAGCTTAACTGCTATCAATGAGCAGTTCTTC.

V gene TRBV12-3 or TRBV12-4 combines with J gene TRBJ2-5; 11 bases match TRBD1. The CDR3 loop spans 16 amino acids. J gave up 5 bases and V 6 bases, and 11 bases lay outside the gene matches. The CDR3 nucleotides read TGTGCCAGCAGACCTGGACAGGGGGCGGTCGGGGAGACCCAGTACTTC. The encoded protein is CASRPGQGAVGETQYF.

CDR3 coding DNA: TGTGCCAGCAGCCAATCCCCGGGACTAGCGGGAGAGACTGAGCAGTTCTTC. This sequence encodes CASSQSPGLAGETEQFF. The chain couples TRBV14 to TRBJ2-1; 14 nucleotides match TRBD2. Germline CDR1 is SGHDN and CDR2 is FVKESK. The V and J ends lost 2 bases and 9 bases, in that order; junction bases with no gene match: 9. The CDR3 loop spans 17 amino acids. The full variable domain, its missing parts supplied by reference TRBV14 and TRBJ2-1, is EAGVTQFPSHSVIEKGQTVTLRCDPISGHDNLYWYRRVMGKEIKFLLHFVKESKQDESGMPNNRFLAERTGGTYSTLKVQPAELEDSGVYFCASSQSPGLAGETEQFFGPGTRLTVL.

The rearrangement joins TRBV20-1 to TRBJ2-5, with D tentatively TRBD1 (6 bases). The CDR3 sequence is 14 residues long. Germline CDR1 reads DFQATT; CDR2 reads SNEGSKA (reference sequence). V was trimmed by 3 bases and J by 5 bases, leaving 16 bases between them. The CDR3 here is CSASTTQGKETQYF. CDR3 nucleotides: TGCAGTGCTAGCACGACCCAGGGGAAGGAGACCCAGTACTTC.

A few counts support this clonotype. The V call is TRBV4-2, the J call TRBJ2-2; 8 positions agree with TRBD2. This CDR3 comprises 15 residues. Germline trimming cut 4 bases from V and 4 bases from J; bases unmatched to any gene: 5. Germline V gives CDR1 LGHNA, CDR2 YNFKEQ. The CDR3 sequence: CASSPGLEGTGELFF. The CDR3 DNA follows: TGTGCCAGCAGCCCGGGACTAGAGGGCACCGGGGAGCTGTTTTTT.

In this sample, this clonotype turned up a few times. The rearrangement links TRBV5-1 to TRBJ2-3; TRBD2 matches at 14 bases. V gave up 4 bases and J gave up 4 bases; unmatched junction bases: 14. From germline, CDR1 is SGHRS and CDR2 YFSETQ. This CDR3 is built from 19 residues. CDR3 in DNA: TGCGCCAGCAGCCTCAGGCCGGAGACTAGCGGGGGGGCGGCAGATACGCAGTATTTT. Protein product: CASSLRPETSGGAADTQYF. The variable domain in full, completed from reference TRBV5-1 and TRBJ2-3, reads KAGVTQTPRYLIKTRGQQVTLSCSPISGHRSVSWYQQTPGQGLQFLFEYFSETQRNKGNFPGRFSGRQFSNSRSEMNVSTLELGDSALYLCASSLRPETSGGAADTQYFGPGTRLTVL.

Comments on this clonotype: At one boundary the junction diverges from the germline segment, which might be a read error. The genes are TRBV20-1 and TRBJ2-4; D possibly uses TRBD1 or TRBD2 (5 bases each). Germline-derived CDR1 and CDR2 are DFQATT and SNEGSKA (reference sequence). CDR3 length equals 13 residues. In DNA form, the CDR3 reads TGCAGTGCCAGAGGGACCCTGGTGAACATTCAGTACTTC. It codes for CSARGTLVNIQYF.

There are a few counts of this clonotype. The chain couples TRBV6-2 or TRBV6-3 to TRBJ2-7; 9 positions agree with TRBD2. The CDR3 length is 13 residues. CDR1 MNHEY and CDR2 SVGEGT come from the germline V gene. V was clipped by 10 bases and J by 0 bases; unmatched bases: 4. The CDR3 loop reads CATRLAVSYEQYF. The DNA for the CDR3 is TGTGCCACCAGACTAGCGGTCTCCTACGAGCAGTACTTC.

The chain links TRBV15 to TRBJ1-1, with 9 bases fitting TRBD1. Germline values: CDR1 LNHNV, CDR2 YYDKDF (reference sequence). CDR3 size: 14 residues. The V gene end was trimmed by 5 bases and the J gene end by 4 bases; junction bases not matched to a gene: 5. In DNA, the CDR3 is TGTGCCACCAGCTACCGACAGGGGGGCACTGAAGCTTTCTTT. Its protein product is CATSYRQGGTEAFF.